This is a list of T cell receptor beta chains from one sample in a study of T cells in localized non-small cell lung cancer. Generated by immunoSEQ multiplex PCR, the TCRdb table keeps only in-frame clones and is missing some. This sample has about 83,000 clones; about 84% occur once, and the top ten carry 7.5% to 10%. Source: peripheral blood, taken before any cancer treatment. The receptors shown here come from a female donor of 60 years or more with stage I lung adenocarcinoma. The CDR3 runs from the conserved cysteine through the conserved F or W. A D gene is named only where the DNA matches it firmly. Clone size is stated in some rows and not others, as once, few, many or a class when expanded.

D	size	V	J	DNA	CDR3
-	-	TRBV7-8	TRBJ2-5	TGTGCCAGCAGCCTTGGGGCCGGACGGACCCAGTACTTC	CASSLGAGRTQYF
TRBD1	-	TRBV28	TRBJ1-1	TGTGCCAGCAGTTCCGGACAGGCTATATTGAACACTGAAGCTTTCTTT	CASSSGQAILNTEAFF
TRBD2	-	TRBV13	TRBJ2-3	TGTGCCAGCAGCTTAGGTGGGACTAGCGGGAGTGATACGCAGTATTTT	CASSLGGTSGSDTQYF
-	-	TRBV19	TRBJ2-5	TGTGCCAGTAGTACCGGACGGGGGGAGACCCAGTACTTC	CASSTGRGETQYF
TRBD2	-	TRBV30	TRBJ2-2	TGTGCCTGGAGTCGACTAGCGGGAGGAACCGGGGAGCTGTTTTTT	CAWSRLAGGTGELFF
-	-	TRBV19	TRBJ2-2	TGTGCCACTCGGGCTAGGGGGGAGCTGTTTTTT	CATRARGELFF
-	-	TRBV5-1	TRBJ1-1	TGCGCCAGCAGCTTATTGGAAATGAACACTGAAGCTTTCTTT	CASSLLEMNTEAFF
TRBD2	-	TRBV7-2	TRBJ2-1	TGTGCCAGCAGCTTAGCTAGCGGGGGGGCAGGAGAGCAGTTCTTC	CASSLASGGAGEQFF
TRBD1	-	TRBV6-5	TRBJ1-1	TGTGCCAGCAGAGACAGGGGCTCGGATGAAGCTTTCTTT	CASRDRGSDEAFF
TRBD1	-	TRBV6-1	TRBJ1-1	TGTGCCAGCAGTGTATGGCAGGGGGACACTGAAGCTTTCTTT	CASSVWQGDTEAFF
TRBD1	once	TRBV7-9	TRBJ1-4	TGTGCCAGCAGCATGGGACAGTCTAATGAAAAACTGTTTTTT	CASSMGQSNEKLFF
-	-	TRBV4-2	TRBJ1-3	TGTGCCAGCAGCCAAGCTCAGGGGACTGGAAACACCATATATTTT	CASSQAQGTGNTIYF
-	-	TRBV11-2	TRBJ2-7	TGTGCCAGCAGCTTAGAGATTCACTACGAGCAGTACTTC	CASSLEIHYEQYF
TRBD2	-	TRBV5-1	TRBJ2-3	TGCGCCAGCAAAAGGACTAGCGGGACAGATACGCAGTATTTT	CASKRTSGTDTQYF
-	-	TRBV10-1	TRBJ2-7	TGCGCCCCCCAGAAAGGCAGGAACTACGAGCAGTACTTC	CAPQKGRNYEQYF
-	-	TRBV4-2	TRBJ1-1	TGTGCCAGCAGCCAAGTTACGGGGAGGGGTCACACTGAAGCTTTCTTT	CASSQVTGRGHTEAFF
TRBD2	-	TRBV5-1	TRBJ2-7	TGCGCCAGCAGCTTGGGGCGGGAGGTGCTCGAGCAGTACTTC	CASSLGREVLEQYF
TRBD1	-	TRBV6-1	TRBJ2-1	TGTGCCAGCAGTCCGGACAGGGTCAATGAGCAGTTCTTC	CASSPDRVNEQFF
TRBD1	-	TRBV5-1	TRBJ2-2	TGCGCCAGCAGCTTGGGGGCGGACAGGCTCTCGTTGGGCACCGGGGAGCTGTTTTTT	CASSLGADRLSLGTGELFF
-	-	TRBV19	TRBJ1-6	TGTGCCAGTAGTACATACGGGACCCGGGGCGCCTATAATTCACCCCTCCACTTT	CASSTYGTRGAYNSPLHF
TRBD2	few	TRBV6-1	TRBJ2-7	TGTGCCAGCAGTACCGGGGGGATCCGCTACGAGCAGTACTTC	CASSTGGIRYEQYF
-	-	TRBV9	TRBJ2-5	TGTGCCAGCAGCGTAGCGGCAGGAAAAGAGACCCAGTACTTC	CASSVAAGKETQYF
TRBD2	-	TRBV7-8	TRBJ2-1	TGTGCCAGCAGCTTAGCGTATCTAGCGGGGGGTTCCGCCAGCTCCTACAATGAGCAGTTCTTC	CASSLAYLAGGSASSYNEQFF
-	-	TRBV4-2	TRBJ1-5	TGTGCCAGCAGCCAAGGGAAAGGGGGCAATCAGCCCCAGCATTTT	CASSQGKGGNQPQHF
TRBD2	-	TRBV7-2	TRBJ2-1	TGTGCCAGCAGCTTATATCTATGGTCTAGCGGGAGTGAGCAGTTCTTC	CASSLYLWSSGSEQFF
TRBD1	few	TRBV19	TRBJ2-1	TGTGCCAGTAGTGCAGCCGGGACAGGGGGCAACAATGAGCAGTTCTTC	CASSAAGTGGNNEQFF
TRBD2	once	TRBV4-1	TRBJ2-2	TGCGCCAGCAGCCAAGATGATGGACTAGCCGGCGGGGAGCTGTTTTTT	CASSQDDGLAGGELFF
TRBD1	-	TRBV28	TRBJ1-2	TGTGCCAGCAGTTCCACCCTGCAGGGGGCGCATGGCTACACCTTC	CASSSTLQGAHGYTF
TRBD1	-	TRBV27	TRBJ2-7	TGTGCCAGCCAACCAGTGACAGGGGGCGAGCAGTACTTC	CASQPVTGGEQYF
TRBD1	many	TRBV6-5	TRBJ1-2	TGTGCCAGCAGCCCTGGGACAGGGGGCTATGGCTACACCTTC	CASSPGTGGYGYTF
-	-	TRBV9	TRBJ1-1	TGTGCCAGCAGCGTAGAAGGTCAGGGGAGCTCTGAAGCTTTCTTT	CASSVEGQGSSEAFF
TRBD2	-	TRBV9	TRBJ2-7	TGTGCCAGCAGCGTAGCTAGCGGGTCCTACGAGCAGTACTTC	CASSVASGSYEQYF
TRBD2	-	TRBV7-3	TRBJ2-3	TGTGCCAGCAGCACTACTAGCGGGATAGCAGATACGCAGTATTTT	CASSTTSGIADTQYF
-	-	TRBV28	TRBJ1-5	TGTGCCAGCAGTTTAGGTAGGAATCAGCCCCAGCATTTT	CASSLGRNQPQHF
-	-	TRBV5-1	TRBJ2-3	TGCGCCAGCAGCTTGGCCGGTGGAGGGAAAGATACGCAGTATTTT	CASSLAGGGKDTQYF
-	-	TRBV7-8	TRBJ1-2	TGTGCCAGCTTGCGGGGCCGGGACCGCTCCTATGGCTACACCTTC	CASLRGRDRSYGYTF
TRBD2	-	TRBV4-2	TRBJ2-3	TGTGCCAGCAGCGCCCTGCTAGCGGAATCCACAGATACGCAGTATTTT	CASSALLAESTDTQYF
TRBD1	-	TRBV9	TRBJ1-3	TGTGCCAGCAGCCCGGATCCTGGGACAGTAGCCGGAAACACCATATATTTT	CASSPDPGTVAGNTIYF
-	-	TRBV5-4	TRBJ1-6	TGTGCCAGCAGCTTGCAGGGAGTGTGGTCACCCCTCCACTTT	CASSLQGVWSPLHF
TRBD1	-	TRBV5-4	TRBJ1-1	TGTGCCAGCAGCTTGTTCGGGACAGGGGGCACTGAAGCTTTCTTT	CASSLFGTGGTEAFF
-	-	TRBV2	TRBJ1-6	TGTGCCAGCAGTGAAGGTCGGGGGGCAGGATCACCCCTCCACTTT	CASSEGRGAGSPLHF
TRBD1	-	TRBV27	TRBJ1-5	TGTGCCAGCAGTCCCCGGACAGGGCGACAGCCCCAGCATTTT	CASSPRTGRQPQHF
TRBD2	-	TRBV6-6	TRBJ2-7	TGTGCCAGCAGAACTAGCGGGGGGGCCTCCTACGAGCAGTACTTC	CASRTSGGASYEQYF
-	-	TRBV2	TRBJ2-1	TGTGCCAGCAGTAGGGGTTACGGTGGCCGGTGGCACAATGAGCAGTTCTTC	CASSRGYGGRWHNEQFF
-	-	TRBV5-4	TRBJ1-2	TGTGCCAGCAGCGGACCGCCGCCCAAAGACAGGCTCGCCAACTATGGCTACACCTTC	CASSGPPPKDRLANYGYTF
-	-	TRBV6-6	TRBJ2-7	TGTGCCAGCAGTTACTCGCCGACTGGCGGGAATGGGTACTTC	CASSYSPTGGNGYF